This T cell receptor beta chain comes out of a study of blood T cell repertoires in COVID-19. V lost 1 base to trimming and J lost 2 bases; unmatched junction nucleotides: 8. CDR3 length equals 16 residues. Germline lookup yields CDR1 SQVTM and CDR2 ANQGSEA. Original processing notes: Amplification of reference gene primers provided the estimated nucleated cell counts. The protocol was immunoSEQ multiplex PCR, while the TCRdb copy is restricted to in-frame clones and leaves out a portion. Clone size and the V and J calls come from that table; the DNA yielded D and trimming. The sample contains fewer than 350,000 clones, 75% to 90% of which appear only once.

The sequencing input was peripheral blood. The receptor was derived from a man aged 35 to 55 with acute or convalescent COVID-19. V and J are TRBV29-1 and TRBJ2-3, with TRBD1 identical over 8 bases. CDR3 sequence reads: CSVEVRDRKPTDTQYF. CDR3 coding DNA: TGCAGCGTTGAAGTCCGGGACAGGAAACCCACAGATACGCAGTATTTT.